The clone carrying this TCR beta chain occurred once. The CDR3 spans 14 residues. Per the germline V gene, CDR1 is SGHDN and CDR2 is FVKESK. Trimming took 0 bases from V and 0 from J, leaving 5 bases between them. This sample is drawn from a study of blood T cell repertoires in COVID-19. For the study at large: The origin of the acute and convalescent COVID-19 samples was the United States, Italy and Spain. The analysed material was cDNA or gDNA that came from T cells, B-cell-depleted T cells, or PBMCs.

Original data processing: Amplification from reference gene primers served as the basis for estimated nucleated cell counts. The table came from immunoSEQ multiplex PCR; TCRdb's copy has only in-frame clones and leaves some out. Clone size and the V and J calls come from that table; the DNA yielded D and trimming. Of around 140,000 clones in the sample, around 84% were seen once. The sample consisted of peripheral blood. The sequence was obtained from a woman aged 55-75 years with acute or convalescent COVID-19. This chain connects TRBV14 to TRBJ1-1, with D unresolved. CDR3 DNA sequence: TGTGCCAGCAGCCAAGAAATTATGAACACTGAAGCTTTCTTT. This codes for CASSQEIMNTEAFF.